Listed here are 10 T cell receptor beta chains from one sample, sequenced in a study of technical replicates of blood from a handful of donors. The method was immunoSEQ multiplex PCR; TCRdb's version includes in-frame clones alone and lacks a portion of them. The sample shows over 75,000 clones, 90% to 96% of them seen only once. Sequencing input: T cells isolated from PBMCs. The receptors were gathered from a human donor in good health.

This clone was counted a single time. V and J are TRBV29-1 and TRBJ2-3, with 11 bases aligning to TRBD2. The J segment lost 6 bases and the V segment lost 4 bases, leaving 6 bases of the junction unmatched. Germline V gene sequence: CDR1 SQVTM, CDR2 ANQGSEA. This CDR3 contains 14 residues. CDR3 amino acids: CSVGNSGGVDTQYF. CDR3 in DNA: TGCAGCGTTGGAAATAGCGGGGGGGTGGATACGCAGTATTTT.

This clone has only one observation. This chain connects TRBV5-4 to TRBJ2-1; 8 nucleotides match TRBD1. The CDR3 sequence is 17 residues long. Germline V gives CDR1 SGHNT, CDR2 YYREEE (reference sequence). V shed 0 bases and J 4 bases; nucleotides not matched to a gene: 9. The CDR3 nucleotides read TGTGCCAGCAGCTTGGTCGGGGCAGGGGGCTTGTACAATGAGCAGTTCTTC. It is translated as CASSLVGAGGLYNEQFF.

DNA of the CDR3: TGTGCCAGCTCCTCCGGGACTAGCGGCACAGATACGCAGTATTTT. Protein sequence: CASSSGTSGTDTQYF. The chain joins TRBV2 to TRBJ2-3; the match to TRBD2 covers 10 bases. Germline-derived CDR1 and CDR2 are SNHLY and FYNNEI. The V segment lost 8 bases and the J segment 1 base; nucleotides outside the gene matches: 6. CDR3 length: 15 residues.

In this sample, this clone turned up once. The chain carries TRBV28 and TRBJ1-5; tentatively, D is TRBD1 (6 bases). CDR1 is MDHEN, CDR2 SYDVKM, per germline. The CDR3 length is 16 residues. With 2 bases removed from V and 2 bases from J, the gap between germline ends came to 13 bases. The CDR3 nucleotides are TGTGCCAGCAGTTTAATAGGGGGAGGGGGCAATCAGCCCCAGCATTTT. The encoded protein is CASSLIGGGGNQPQHF.

The genes are TRBV10-2 and TRBJ2-1; 11 nucleotides line up with TRBD1. Germline V CDR1 and CDR2: WSHSY, SAAADI. V lost 6 bases to trimming and J lost 6 bases; unmatched junction nucleotides: 10. The CDR3 runs to 16 residues. Here the CDR3 reads CASRAEKGQGVNEQFF. The CDR3 DNA reads as TGCGCCAGCAGGGCCGAGAAGGGACAGGGGGTCAATGAGCAGTTCTTC.

This chain connects TRBV7-6 to TRBJ2-1, with 10 bases aligning to TRBD2. The CDR3 is 14 amino acids. Germline CDR1 SGHVS, CDR2 FNYEAQ. The V and J ends lost 1 base and 9 bases, in that order; junction bases with no gene match: 3. The CDR3 region is CASSLGSSGGEQFF. CDR3 coding DNA: TGTGCCAGCAGCTTAGGGTCTAGCGGGGGTGAGCAGTTCTTC.

V is TRBV27 and J is TRBJ2-7; maybe TRBD1 (6 bases). Germline CDR1 MNHEY, CDR2 SMNVEV (reference sequence). V was cut by 6 bases and J by 2 bases, with 20 bases left in between. CDR3 length: 16 residues. CDR3 sequence: CASSRITGYNTYEQYF. Here the CDR3 DNA reads TGTGCCAGCAGCCGGATCACAGGGTATAATACCTACGAGCAGTACTTC.

The genes are TRBV27 and TRBJ2-1; 10 bases align to TRBD2. The V gene's germline CDR1 is MNHEY and CDR2 SMNVEV (reference sequence). Unmatched junction bases numbered 3, after V lost 6 bases and J lost 7 bases. This CDR3 contains 13 residues. Here the CDR3 reads CASSPTSGNEQFF. The CDR3 bases are TGTGCCAGCAGCCCGACTAGCGGGAATGAGCAGTTCTTC.

The V and J genes are TRBV10-1 and TRBJ1-1; 10 bases fit TRBD1. J was trimmed by 5 bases and V by 10 bases; bases with no gene match: 7. CDR1 is WNHNN, CDR2 SYGVQD, per germline (reference sequence). The CDR3 spans 13 residues. The CDR3 DNA follows: TGCGCCACCCAGGACAGGGGGGAAACTGAAGCTTTCTTT. Its translation: CATQDRGETEAFF.

The chain links TRBV7-9 to TRBJ2-7, with TRBD2 identical over 9 bases. J gave up 5 bases and V 2 bases, and 13 bases lay outside the gene matches. The length of the CDR3 is 17 residues. Germline assignment: CDR1 SEHNR and CDR2 FQNEAQ (reference sequence). The CDR3 DNA follows: TGTGCCAGCAGCTTACCTAAGGGGCGGGAGGGCACCAACGAGCAGTACTTC. It yields the protein CASSLPKGREGTNEQYF.